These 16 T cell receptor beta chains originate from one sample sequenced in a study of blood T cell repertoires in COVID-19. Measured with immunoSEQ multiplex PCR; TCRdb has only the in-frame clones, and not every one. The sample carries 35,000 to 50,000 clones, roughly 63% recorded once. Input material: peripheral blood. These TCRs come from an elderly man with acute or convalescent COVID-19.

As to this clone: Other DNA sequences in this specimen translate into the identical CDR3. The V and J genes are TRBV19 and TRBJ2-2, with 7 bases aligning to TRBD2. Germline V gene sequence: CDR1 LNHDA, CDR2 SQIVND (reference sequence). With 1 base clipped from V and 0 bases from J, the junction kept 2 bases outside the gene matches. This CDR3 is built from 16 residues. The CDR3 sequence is CASSIVGGANTGELFF. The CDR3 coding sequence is TGTGCCAGTAGTATAGTGGGAGGGGCGAACACCGGGGAGCTGTTTTTT.

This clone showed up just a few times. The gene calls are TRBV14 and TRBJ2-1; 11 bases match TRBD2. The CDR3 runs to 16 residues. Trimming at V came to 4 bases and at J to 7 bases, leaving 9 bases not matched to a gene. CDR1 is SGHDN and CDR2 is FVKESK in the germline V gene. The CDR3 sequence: CASSPISGGAGNEQFF. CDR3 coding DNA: TGTGCCAGCAGCCCGATTAGCGGGGGGGCGGGTAATGAGCAGTTCTTC. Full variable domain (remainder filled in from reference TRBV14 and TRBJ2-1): EAGVTQFPSHSVIEKGQTVTLRCDPISGHDNLYWYRRVMGKEIKFLLHFVKESKQDESGMPNNRFLAERTGGTYSTLKVQPAELEDSGVYFCASSPISGGAGNEQFFGPGTRLTVL.

CDR3 sequence: CASSPPTRVGTQYF. As DNA, the CDR3 is TGTGCCAGCTCACCACCGACTAGGGTCGGTACGCAGTATTTT. V gene TRBV18 combines with J gene TRBJ2-3, with a tentative D call TRBD2 (6 bases). V was clipped by 0 bases and J by 8 bases, with 12 bases between them. The CDR3 spans 14 residues. Germline lookup yields CDR1 KGHSH and CDR2 LQKENI.

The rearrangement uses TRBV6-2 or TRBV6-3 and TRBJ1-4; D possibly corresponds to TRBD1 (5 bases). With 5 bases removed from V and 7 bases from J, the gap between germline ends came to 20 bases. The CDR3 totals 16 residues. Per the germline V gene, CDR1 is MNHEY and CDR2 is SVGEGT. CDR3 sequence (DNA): TGTGCCAGCAGTCTCCCGGCCGGGGGTCGTTCTGAAAAACTGTTTTTT. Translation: CASSLPAGGRSEKLFF.

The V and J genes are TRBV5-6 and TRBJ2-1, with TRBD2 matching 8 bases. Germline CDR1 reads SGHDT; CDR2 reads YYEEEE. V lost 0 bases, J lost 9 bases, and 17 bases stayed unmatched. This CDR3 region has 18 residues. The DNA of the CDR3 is TGTGCCAGCAGCTTGGCGGGACTAGTGGTGAGGGACACCGGTGAGCAGTTCTTC. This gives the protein CASSLAGLVVRDTGEQFF.

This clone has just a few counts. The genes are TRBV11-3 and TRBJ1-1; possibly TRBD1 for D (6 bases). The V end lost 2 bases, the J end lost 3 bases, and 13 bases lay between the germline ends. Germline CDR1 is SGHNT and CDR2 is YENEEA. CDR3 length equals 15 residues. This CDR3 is CASSLRGGAHTEAFF. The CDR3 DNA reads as TGTGCCAGCAGCTTAAGAGGGGGGGCGCACACTGAAGCTTTCTTT.

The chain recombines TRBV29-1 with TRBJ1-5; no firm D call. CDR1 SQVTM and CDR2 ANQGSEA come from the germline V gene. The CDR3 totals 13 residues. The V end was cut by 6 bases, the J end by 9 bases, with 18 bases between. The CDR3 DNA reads TGCAGCGTCTCGGAATTTTATGGAGGGCCCCAGCATTTT. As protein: CSVSEFYGGPQHF.

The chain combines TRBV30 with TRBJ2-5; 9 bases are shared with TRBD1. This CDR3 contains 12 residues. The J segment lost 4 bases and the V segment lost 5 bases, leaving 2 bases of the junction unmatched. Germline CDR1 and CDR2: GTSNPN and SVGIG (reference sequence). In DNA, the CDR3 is TGTGCCTGGGGGACAGGGTTAGAGACCCAGTACTTC. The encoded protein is CAWGTGLETQYF.

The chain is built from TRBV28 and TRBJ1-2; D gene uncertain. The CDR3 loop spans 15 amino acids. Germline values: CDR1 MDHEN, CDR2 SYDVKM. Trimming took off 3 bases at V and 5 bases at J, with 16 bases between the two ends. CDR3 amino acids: CASSLVFGVSYGYTF. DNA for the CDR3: TGTGCCAGCAGTTTGGTGTTCGGGGTCTCTTATGGCTACACCTTC.

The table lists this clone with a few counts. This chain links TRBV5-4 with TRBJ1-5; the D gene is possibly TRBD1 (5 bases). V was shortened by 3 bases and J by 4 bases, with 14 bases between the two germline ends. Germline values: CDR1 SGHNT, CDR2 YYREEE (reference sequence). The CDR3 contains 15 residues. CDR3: CASSWGGTQNQPQHF. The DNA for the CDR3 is TGTGCCAGCAGCTGGGGAGGGACCCAAAATCAGCCCCAGCATTTT.

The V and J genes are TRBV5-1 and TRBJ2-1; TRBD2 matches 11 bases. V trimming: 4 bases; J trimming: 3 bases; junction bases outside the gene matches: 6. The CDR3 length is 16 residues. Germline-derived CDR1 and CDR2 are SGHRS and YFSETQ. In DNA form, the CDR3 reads TGCGCCAGCAGCCCGGGACTAGCGGCCTTCTACAATGAGCAGTTCTTC. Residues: CASSPGLAAFYNEQFF.

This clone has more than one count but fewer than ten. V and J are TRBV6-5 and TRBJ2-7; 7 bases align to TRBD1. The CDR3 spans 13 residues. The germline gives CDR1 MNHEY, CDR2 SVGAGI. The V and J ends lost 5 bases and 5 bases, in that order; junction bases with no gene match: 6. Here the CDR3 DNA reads TGTGCCAGCAGTAGACAGGGAGTGAACGAGCAGTACTTC. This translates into CASSRQGVNEQYF.

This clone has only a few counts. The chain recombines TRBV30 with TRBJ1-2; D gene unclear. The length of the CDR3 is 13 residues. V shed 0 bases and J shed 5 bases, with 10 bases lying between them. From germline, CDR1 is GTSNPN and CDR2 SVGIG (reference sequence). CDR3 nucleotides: TGTGCCTGGAGTGTACTTGGAGGGTATGGCTACACCTTC. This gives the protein CAWSVLGGYGYTF. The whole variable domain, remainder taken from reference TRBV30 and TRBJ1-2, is SQTIHQWPATLVQPVGSPLSLECTVEGTSNPNLYWYRQAAGRGLQLLFYSVGIGQISSEVPQNLSASRPQDRQFILSSKKLLLSDSGFYLCAWSVLGGYGYTFGSGTRLTVV.

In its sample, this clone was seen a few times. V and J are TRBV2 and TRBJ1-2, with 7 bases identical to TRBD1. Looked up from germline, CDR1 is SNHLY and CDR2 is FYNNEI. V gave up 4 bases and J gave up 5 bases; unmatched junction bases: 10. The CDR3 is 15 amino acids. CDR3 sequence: CASSGDRDRIYGYTF. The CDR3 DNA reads TGTGCCAGCAGTGGGGACCGGGACAGAATTTATGGCTACACCTTC.

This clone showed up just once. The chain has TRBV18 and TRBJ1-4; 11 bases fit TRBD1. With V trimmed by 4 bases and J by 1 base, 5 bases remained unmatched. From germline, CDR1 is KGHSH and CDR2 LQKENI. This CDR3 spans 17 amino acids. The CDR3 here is CASSLGQGAGTNEKLFF. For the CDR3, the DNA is TGTGCCAGCTCACTCGGACAGGGGGCTGGAACTAATGAAAAACTGTTTTTT.

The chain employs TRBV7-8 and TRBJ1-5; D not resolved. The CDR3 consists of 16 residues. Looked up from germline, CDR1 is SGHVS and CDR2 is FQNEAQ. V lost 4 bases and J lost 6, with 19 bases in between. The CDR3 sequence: CASSSLTSGSGQPQHF. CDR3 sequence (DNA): TGTGCCAGCAGCTCGTTAACATCAGGTAGCGGTCAGCCCCAGCATTTT.